What follows is one T cell receptor beta chain and its context. There is no known antigen for this receptor. Base qualities are not recorded, but no much larger clone differs from it by a single base. TCRbeta CDR3 regions were amplified from genomic DNA by means of the immunoSEQ Assay, a bias-controlled multiplex PCR. Per the authors' processing: The number of nucleated cells in each sample was estimated from the amplification of reference gene primers within the assay. Sequence reads were collapsed and filtered to measure the absolute abundance of every unique TCRbeta CDR3 rearrangement. Productive Simpson clonality was computed per sample as the square root of Simpson's diversity index over productive rearrangements. TCRdb's version of the immuneACCESS table is confined to in-frame rearrangements and falls short of the full clone set. An unresolved V gene accounts for under half of the shortfall where checked; the remainder is of unknown origin. D and trimming were read from the DNA, whereas the V and J calls and clone size are those reported in that table. In all, the sample holds 150,000 to 200,000 clones, and 76% of those were seen once. The biggest ten clones account for about a sixth of the sample.

Participants in the prospective study were enrolled through a virtual design, were aged about 18 to 100 years, and lived in roughly 26 United States geographic areas. To assign participants to cohorts, the prospective study relied on clinical history that participants themselves reported in a screening survey and a study questionnaire. In the prospective study, mobile phlebotomists collected whole blood, serum and a nasopharyngeal or oropharyngeal swab from each participant. Over an approximately 2-month period, participants in the prospective study had the option of providing additional blood draws and questionnaires. Before DNA extraction, blood samples from the prospective study were shipped at room temperature or frozen. The sample is drawn from a study of blood T cell repertoires in COVID-19 (dated by TCRdb to 2020 to 2022). Turning to the overall study: Collaborator samples came from the United States, Italy and Spain and covered acute and convalescent phases of COVID-19. The prospective study material was composed of cDNA or gDNA derived from T cells, B-cell-depleted T cells, or PBMCs. Subjects who had been exposed to COVID-19, were actively infected with it, or had recovered from it provided the deeply sampled blood TCRbeta repertoires that made up the dataset. The repertoires were released in a freely available public database intended as a resource for research on the immune response to SARS-CoV-2. Samples came from the ongoing ImmuneRACE study (first 160 participants) plus 1,254 subjects from 6 global collaborators. Nearly every sample came with metadata listing a de-identified subject ID, COVID-19 status, age in years and sex. Where available, HLA class I and class II types were taken from metadata supplied by the sample provider and were not determined by assay-based typing. What the authors observed across the whole study: The quantity of clinical and demographic metadata differed by source and by participant and was supplied without curation.

V lost 3 bases and J lost 2 bases; the stretch between them is 10 bases long. Measured from the cysteine to the phenylalanine, the CDR3 is 15 residues long. Only the CDR3 DNA is retained, 45 bases long and in frame from the first base. For CDR1 and CDR2, the germline V gene lists SGHDN and FVKESK. The TCR was taken from a woman between 45 and 65 years old with acute COVID-19. The sample comprised PBMCs or T cells enriched from blood (not recorded which). Here the chain combines TRBV14 and TRBJ2-2; perhaps TRBD2 is the D gene, with 6 bases matching. The nucleotide sequence reads as follows: TGTGCCAGCAGCCATTCCGGACTAAACACCGGGGAGCTGTTTTTT. Translated, this is CASSHSGLNTGELFF.